One T cell receptor (beta chain) is described in this entry. These data originate in a study of blood T cell repertoires in COVID-19. About the research overall: Both acute and convalescent COVID-19 samples were obtained from the United States, Italy and Spain.

Recruited during active infection, patients (from Seattle) were subsequently followed longitudinally. Trimming pared 1 base from V and 5 bases from J, leaving 9 bases between. From germline, CDR1 is SGHTA and CDR2 FQGTGA. The CDR3 runs to 13 residues. As originally analysed: By means of reference gene primer amplification, nucleated cell counts were estimated. Assay: immunoSEQ multiplex PCR; the TCRdb copy retains only in-frame clones and omits some. That table is the source of V, J and clone size, and D and trimming were worked out from the DNA. The sample includes a few hundred thousand clones, about four fifths seen only once; the top ten take about a sixth.

This sequence was found in a person aged 65 to 85 with COVID-19, enrolled during active disease. V gene TRBV7-3 combines with J gene TRBJ2-7; D is undetermined. Input material: peripheral blood. For the CDR3, the DNA is TGTGCCAGCAGCTTAAACTATCGGGACGAGCAGTACTTC. Protein sequence: CASSLNYRDEQYF.